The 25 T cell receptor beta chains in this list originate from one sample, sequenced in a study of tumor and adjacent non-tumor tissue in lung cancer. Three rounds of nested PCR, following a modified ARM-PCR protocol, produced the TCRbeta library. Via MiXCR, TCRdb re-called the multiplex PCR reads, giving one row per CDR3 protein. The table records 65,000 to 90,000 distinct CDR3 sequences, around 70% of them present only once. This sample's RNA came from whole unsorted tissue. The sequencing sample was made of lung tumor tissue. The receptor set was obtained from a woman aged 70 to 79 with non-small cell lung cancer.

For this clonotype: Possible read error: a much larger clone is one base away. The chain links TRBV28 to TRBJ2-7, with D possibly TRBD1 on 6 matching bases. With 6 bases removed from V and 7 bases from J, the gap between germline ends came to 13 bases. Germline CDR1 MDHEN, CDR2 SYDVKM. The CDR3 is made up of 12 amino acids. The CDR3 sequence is CASRVAGDEQYF. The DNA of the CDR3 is TGTGCCAGCAGGGTCGCAGGGGATGAGCAGTACTTC.

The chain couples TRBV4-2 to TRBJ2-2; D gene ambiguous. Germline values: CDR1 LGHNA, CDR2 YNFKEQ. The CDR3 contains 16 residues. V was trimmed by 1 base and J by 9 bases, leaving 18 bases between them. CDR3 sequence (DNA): TGTGCCAGCAGCCAAGGTAGGACCCCACGTACCTGGGAGCTGTTTTTT. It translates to CASSQGRTPRTWELFF.

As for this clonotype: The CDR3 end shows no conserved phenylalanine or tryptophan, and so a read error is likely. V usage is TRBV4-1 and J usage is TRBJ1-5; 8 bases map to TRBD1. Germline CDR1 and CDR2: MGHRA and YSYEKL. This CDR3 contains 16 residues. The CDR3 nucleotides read TGCGCCGGCAGCCCCGGGGGCAGGGGGCTGGGTCAGCCCCAGCATTTA. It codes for CAGSPGGRGLGQPQHL.

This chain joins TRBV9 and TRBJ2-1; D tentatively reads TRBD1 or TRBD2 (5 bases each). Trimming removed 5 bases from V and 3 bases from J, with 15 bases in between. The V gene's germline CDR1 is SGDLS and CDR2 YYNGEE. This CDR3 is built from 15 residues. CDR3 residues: CASRPRGAVYNEQFF. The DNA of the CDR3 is TGTGCCAGCAGGCCCCGAGGGGCGGTCTACAATGAGCAGTTCTTC.

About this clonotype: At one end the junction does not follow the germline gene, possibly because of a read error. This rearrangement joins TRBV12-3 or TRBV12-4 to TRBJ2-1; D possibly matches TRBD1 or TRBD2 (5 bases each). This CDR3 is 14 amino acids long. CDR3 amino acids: CARSSRDGCNEQFF. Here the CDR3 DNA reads TGTGCCAGGAGTTCCCGGGACGGGTGCAATGAGCAGTTCTTC.

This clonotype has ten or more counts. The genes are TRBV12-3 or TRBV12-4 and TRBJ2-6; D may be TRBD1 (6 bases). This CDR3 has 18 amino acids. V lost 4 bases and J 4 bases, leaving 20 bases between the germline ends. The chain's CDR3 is CASSYGTTYSSGANVLTF. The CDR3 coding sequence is TGTGCCAGCAGTTACGGGACAACATACTCGTCCGGGGCCAACGTCCTGACTTTC.

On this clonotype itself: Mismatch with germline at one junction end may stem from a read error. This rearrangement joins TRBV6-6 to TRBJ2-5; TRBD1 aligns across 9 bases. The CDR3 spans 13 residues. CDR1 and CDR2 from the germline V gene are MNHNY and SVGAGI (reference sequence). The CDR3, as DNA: TGCTCCAGCAGTTGGGACAGGGCGCAGACCCAGTACTTC. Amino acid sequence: CSSSWDRAQTQYF.

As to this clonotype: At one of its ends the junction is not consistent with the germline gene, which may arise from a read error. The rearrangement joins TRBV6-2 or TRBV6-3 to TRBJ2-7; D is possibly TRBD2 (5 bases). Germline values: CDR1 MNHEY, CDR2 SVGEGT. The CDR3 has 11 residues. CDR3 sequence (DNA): TGTGCCAGCGGGCCGGAGGCCGAGCAGTACTTT. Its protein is CASGPEAEQYF.

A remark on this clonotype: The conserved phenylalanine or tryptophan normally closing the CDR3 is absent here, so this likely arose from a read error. DNA for the CDR3: TGCGCCAGCGGGGGGTCACTAGCGGGAGATGAGACCCAGTACTTA. Its protein is CASGGSLAGDETQYL. The chain joins TRBV10-2 to TRBJ2-5, with 11 nucleotides matching TRBD2. Looked up from germline, CDR1 is WSHSY and CDR2 is SAAADI. The CDR3 contains 15 residues. V shed 8 bases, J shed 5 bases, and the junction held 10 bases outside the gene matches.

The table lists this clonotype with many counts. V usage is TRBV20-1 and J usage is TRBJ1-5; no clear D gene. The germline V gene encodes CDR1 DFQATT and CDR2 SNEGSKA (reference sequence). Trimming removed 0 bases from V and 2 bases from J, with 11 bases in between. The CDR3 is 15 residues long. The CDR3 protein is CSARDTGYGNQPQHF. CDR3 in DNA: TGCAGTGCTAGAGATACCGGGTATGGCAATCAGCCCCAGCATTTT.

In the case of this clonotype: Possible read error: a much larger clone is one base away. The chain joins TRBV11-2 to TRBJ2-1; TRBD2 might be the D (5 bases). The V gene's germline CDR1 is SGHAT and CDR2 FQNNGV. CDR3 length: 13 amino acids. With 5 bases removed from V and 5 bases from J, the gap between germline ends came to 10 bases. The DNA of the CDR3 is TGTGCCAGCAGCCTAGCCGGGGACAATGAGCAGTTCTTC. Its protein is CASSLAGDNEQFF. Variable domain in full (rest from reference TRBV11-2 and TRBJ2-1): EAGVAQSPRYKIIEKRQSVAFWCNPISGHATLYWYQQILGQGPKLLIQFQNNGVVDDSQLPKDRFSAERLKGVDSTLKIQPAKLEDSAVYLCASSLAGDNEQFFGPGTRLTVL.

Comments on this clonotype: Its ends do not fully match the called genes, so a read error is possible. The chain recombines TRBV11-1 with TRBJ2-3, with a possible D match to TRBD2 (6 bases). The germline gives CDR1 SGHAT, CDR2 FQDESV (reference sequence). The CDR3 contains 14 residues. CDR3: CGSSLDGEADTQYF. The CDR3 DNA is TGTGGCAGCAGCTTGGATGGGGAGGCAGATACGCAGTATTTT.

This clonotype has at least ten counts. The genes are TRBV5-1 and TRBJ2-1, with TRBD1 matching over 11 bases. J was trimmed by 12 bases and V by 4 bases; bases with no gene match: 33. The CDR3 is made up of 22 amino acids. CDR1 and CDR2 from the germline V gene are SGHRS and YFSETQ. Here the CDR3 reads CASSPEGGQGATTDKNPLAQFF. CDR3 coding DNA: TGCGCCAGCAGCCCCGAGGGCGGACAGGGGGCAACCACGGACAAAAACCCACTAGCGCAGTTCTTC.

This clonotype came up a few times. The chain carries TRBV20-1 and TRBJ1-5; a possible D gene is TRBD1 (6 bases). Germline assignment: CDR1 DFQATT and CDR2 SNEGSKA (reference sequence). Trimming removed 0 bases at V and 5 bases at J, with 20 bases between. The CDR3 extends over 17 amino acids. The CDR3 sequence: CSARDSLGGLGDQPQHF. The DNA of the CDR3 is TGCAGTGCTAGAGATAGTTTGGGGGGCCTGGGGGATCAGCCCCAGCATTTT.

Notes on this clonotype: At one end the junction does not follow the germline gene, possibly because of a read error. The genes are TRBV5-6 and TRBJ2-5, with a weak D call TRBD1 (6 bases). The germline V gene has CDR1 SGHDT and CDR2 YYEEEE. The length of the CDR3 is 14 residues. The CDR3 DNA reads TGTACCAGCAGCCGATGGGACATACAAGAGACCCAGTGCTTC. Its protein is CTSSRWDIQETQCF.

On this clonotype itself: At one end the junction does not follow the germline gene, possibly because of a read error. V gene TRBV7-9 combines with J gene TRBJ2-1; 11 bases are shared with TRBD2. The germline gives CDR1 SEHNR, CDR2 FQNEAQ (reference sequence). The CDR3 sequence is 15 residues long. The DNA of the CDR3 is TGTGCCAGCAGCTTTGAGGGACTAGCGGACAATGAGCAGATCTTC. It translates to CASSFEGLADNEQIF.

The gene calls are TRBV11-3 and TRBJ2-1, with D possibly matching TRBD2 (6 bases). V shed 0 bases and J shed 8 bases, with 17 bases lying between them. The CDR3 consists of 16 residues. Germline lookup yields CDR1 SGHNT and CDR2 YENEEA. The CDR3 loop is CASSLDGAGCVDEQFF. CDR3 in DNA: TGTGCCAGCAGCTTAGACGGGGCGGGATGTGTTGATGAGCAGTTCTTC.

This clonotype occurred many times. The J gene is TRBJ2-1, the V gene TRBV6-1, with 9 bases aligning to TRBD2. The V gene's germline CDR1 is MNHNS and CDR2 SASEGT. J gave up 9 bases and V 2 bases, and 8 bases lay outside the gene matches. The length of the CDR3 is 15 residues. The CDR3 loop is CASSEYSLAGTEQFF. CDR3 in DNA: TGTGCCAGCAGTGAATATTCCCTAGCGGGGACTGAGCAGTTCTTC.

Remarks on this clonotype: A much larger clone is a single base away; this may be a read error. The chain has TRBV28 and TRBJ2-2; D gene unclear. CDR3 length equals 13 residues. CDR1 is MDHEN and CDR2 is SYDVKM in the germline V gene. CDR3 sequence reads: CASSFGDTWELFF. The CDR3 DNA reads TGTGCCAGCAGTTTTGGTGACACCTGGGAGCTGTTTTTT.

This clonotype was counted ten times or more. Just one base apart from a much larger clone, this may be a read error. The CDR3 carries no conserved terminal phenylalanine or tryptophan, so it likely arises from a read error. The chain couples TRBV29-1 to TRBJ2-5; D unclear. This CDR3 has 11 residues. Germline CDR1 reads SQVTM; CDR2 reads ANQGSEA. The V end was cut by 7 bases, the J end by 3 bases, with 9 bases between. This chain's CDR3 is CSARLEETQYL. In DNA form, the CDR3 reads TGCAGCGCCCGACTGGAAGAGACCCAGTACCTC.

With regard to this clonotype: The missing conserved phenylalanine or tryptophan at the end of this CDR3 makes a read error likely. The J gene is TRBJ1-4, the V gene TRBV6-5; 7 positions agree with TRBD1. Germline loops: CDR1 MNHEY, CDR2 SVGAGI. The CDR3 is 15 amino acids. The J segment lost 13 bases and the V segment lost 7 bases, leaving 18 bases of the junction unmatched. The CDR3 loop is CASTDPTGTVGGLFI. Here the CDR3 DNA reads TGTGCCAGCACCGATCCTACCGGGACAGTTGGTGGACTGTTTATT.

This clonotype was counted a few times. CDR3 region: CASSIGTGDQETQYF. The DNA of the CDR3 is TGCGCCAGTAGCATCGGGACAGGGGACCAAGAGACCCAGTACTTC. The V and J genes are TRBV5-1 and TRBJ2-5; TRBD1 aligns across 10 bases. The CDR3 totals 15 residues. Germline assignment: CDR1 SGHRS and CDR2 YFSETQ. With V trimmed by 8 bases and J by 0 bases, 7 bases remained unmatched. The full variable domain, its missing parts supplied by reference TRBV5-1 and TRBJ2-5, is KAGVTQTPRYLIKTRGQQVTLSCSPISGHRSVSWYQQTPGQGLQFLFEYFSETQRNKGNFPGRFSGRQFSNSRSEMNVSTLELGDSALYLCASSIGTGDQETQYFGPGTRLLVL.

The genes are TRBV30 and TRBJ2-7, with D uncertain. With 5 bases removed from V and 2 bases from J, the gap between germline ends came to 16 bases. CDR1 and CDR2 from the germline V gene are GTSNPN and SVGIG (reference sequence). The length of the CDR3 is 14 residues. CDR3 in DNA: TGTGCCTGGGGGGATAAGAGAGACCCCTACGAGCAGTACTTC. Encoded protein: CAWGDKRDPYEQYF.

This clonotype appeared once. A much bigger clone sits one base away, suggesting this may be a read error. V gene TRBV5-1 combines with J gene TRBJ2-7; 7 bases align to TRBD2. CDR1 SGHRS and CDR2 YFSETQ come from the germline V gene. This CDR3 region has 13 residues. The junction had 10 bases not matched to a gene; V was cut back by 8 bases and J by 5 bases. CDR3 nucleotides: TGCGCCAGGGCTAGCGGACCGGTCGACGAGCAGTACTTC. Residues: CARASGPVDEQYF.

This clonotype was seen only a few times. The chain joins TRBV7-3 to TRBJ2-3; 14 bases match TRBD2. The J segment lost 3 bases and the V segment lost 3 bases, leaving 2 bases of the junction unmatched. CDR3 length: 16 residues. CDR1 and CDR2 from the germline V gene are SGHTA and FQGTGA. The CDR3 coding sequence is TGTGCCAGCAGCTTGGGACTAGCGGGAGCGACAGATACGCAGTATTTT. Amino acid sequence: CASSLGLAGATDTQYF. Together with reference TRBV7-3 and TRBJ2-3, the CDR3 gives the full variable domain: GAGVSQTPSNKVTEKGKYVELRCDPISGHTALYWYRQSLGQGPEFLIYFQGTGAADDSGLPNDRFFAVRPEGSVSTLKIQRTERGDSAVYLCASSLGLAGATDTQYFGPGTRLTVL.